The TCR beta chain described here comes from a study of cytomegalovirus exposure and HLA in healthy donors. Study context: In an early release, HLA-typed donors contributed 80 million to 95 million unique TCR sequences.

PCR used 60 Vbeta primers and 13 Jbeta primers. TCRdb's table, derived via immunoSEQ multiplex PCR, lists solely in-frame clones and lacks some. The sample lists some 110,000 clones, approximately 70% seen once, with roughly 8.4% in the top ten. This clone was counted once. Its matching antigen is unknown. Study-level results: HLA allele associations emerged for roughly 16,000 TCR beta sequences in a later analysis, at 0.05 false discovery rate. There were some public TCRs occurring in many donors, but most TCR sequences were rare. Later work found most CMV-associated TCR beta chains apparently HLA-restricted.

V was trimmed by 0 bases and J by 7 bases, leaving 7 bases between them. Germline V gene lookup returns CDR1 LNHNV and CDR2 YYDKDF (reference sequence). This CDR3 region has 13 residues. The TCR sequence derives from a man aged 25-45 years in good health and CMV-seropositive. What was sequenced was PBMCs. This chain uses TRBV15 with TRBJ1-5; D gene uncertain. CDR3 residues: CATSRELQQPQHF. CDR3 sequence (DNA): TGTGCCACCAGCAGAGAGCTCCAGCAGCCCCAGCATTTT.